This TCR beta chain originates from a study of cytomegalovirus exposure and HLA in healthy donors. The wider study: Drawn from HLA-typed donors, 80 million to 100 million unique TCRs were held in an early data release. The study, taken as a whole, reports: Reportedly, cytomegalovirus status was diagnosed with high sensitivity and specificity. Across donors, most TCRs were seen rarely, yet some public ones were widespread.

A few counts support this clone. Its antigen remains unknown. Primers included in the PCR were 60 Vbeta and 13 Jbeta primers. Generated by immunoSEQ multiplex PCR, the TCRdb table keeps only in-frame clones and is missing some. Here the sample spans about 81,000 clones, around four fifths being singletons. This CDR3 is built from 14 residues. Germline V gene sequence: CDR1 SGHTA, CDR2 FQGNSA. V was clipped by 2 bases and J by 4 bases, with 12 bases between them. This receptor was obtained from a man aged 45 to 65 in good health and CMV-seropositive. This chain uses TRBV7-2 with TRBJ2-7; TRBD2 might be the D (6 bases). Sequencing was done on a sample of PBMCs. The CDR3 sequence is CASSLRLAMYEQYF. CDR3 DNA sequence: TGTGCCAGCAGCTTACGGCTAGCGATGTACGAGCAGTACTTC.